The clone carrying this T cell receptor beta chain occurred a few times. The antigen remains unidentified. The data stem from a study of T cell repertoires in cytomegalovirus infection. Study-wide points: CMV-specific TCR beta clonotypes restricted by HLA-C dominated the ex vivo response.

One entry per CDR3 protein results from TCRdb running MiXCR on the reads. The sample consists of 400,000 or so distinct CDR3 sequences, about a sixth of them appearing once. The CDR3 is made up of 19 amino acids. The V gene's germline CDR1 is LGHDT and CDR2 YNNKEL (reference sequence). Trimming removed 1 base at V and 7 bases at J, with 25 bases between. The rearrangement uses TRBV3-1 and TRBJ2-2; a possible D gene is TRBD2 (5 bases). This sequence was found in a human donor in good health (CMV status not recorded). Some clones in this sample may be carry-over from other donors' samples. The sequenced material came from PBMCs. This chain's CDR3 is CASSQGGIGVALRFGELFF. The CDR3 DNA sequence: TGTGCCAGCAGCCAAGGTGGGATCGGGGTCGCCCTCCGTTTCGGGGAGCTGTTTTTT.